A selection of T cell receptor beta chains follows, all from one sample in a study of cytomegalovirus exposure and HLA in healthy donors. Method: immunoSEQ multiplex PCR; TCRdb's copy keeps in-frame clones and lacks some. The table has about 160,000 clones, around four fifths seen once. Sequencing was carried out using PBMCs. The source of these receptors is a male donor in good health and CMV-seronegative. The CDR3 runs from the conserved cysteine through the conserved F or W. The D gene is left open where the match is weak. Clone size is shown for a subset of rows, as once, few, many or a class of expanded clone.

CDR3aa,CDR3nt,d_gene,v_gene,len,j_gene,abundance
CASSQDPRLSTGELFF,TGTGCCAGCAGCCAAGACCCCCGTCTCTCCACCGGGGAGCTGTTTTTT,-,TRBV4-2,16,TRBJ2-2,-
CASSLVASGGGNTGELFF,TGTGCCAGCAGCTTGGTGGCTAGCGGGGGGGGAAACACCGGGGAGCTGTTTTTT,TRBD2,TRBV5-5,18,TRBJ2-2,-
CASMGRDRAHISNQPQHF,TGTGCCAGTATGGGCCGGGACAGGGCGCACATTAGCAATCAGCCCCAGCATTTT,TRBD1,TRBV19,18,TRBJ1-5,-
CASSVRDTHNEQFF,TGTGCCAGCAGCGTCCGGGACACCCACAATGAGCAGTTCTTC,-,TRBV9,14,TRBJ2-1,-
CASSPGGAETQYF,TGTGCCAGCAGCCCAGGGGGCGCAGAGACCCAGTACTTC,TRBD1,TRBV7-2,13,TRBJ2-5,-
CASSLRGHREETQYF,TGCGCCAGCAGCTTGAGGGGCCATCGGGAAGAGACCCAGTACTTC,-,TRBV5-1,15,TRBJ2-5,-
CASRSQGETSYNEQFF,TGTGCCAGCAGGTCTCAGGGGGAGACTTCCTACAATGAGCAGTTCTTC,TRBD1,TRBV28,16,TRBJ2-1,-
CASSPAGGPGEQFF,TGCGCCAGCAGCCCAGCGGGAGGGCCAGGAGAGCAGTTCTTC,TRBD2,TRBV5-1,14,TRBJ2-1,-
CASSRPQLDRSLQETQYF,TGTGCCAGCAGCCGACCTCAACTCGACAGGAGCCTCCAAGAGACCCAGTACTTC,-,TRBV7-2,18,TRBJ2-5,-
CASSSTGGKSNQPQHF,TGCGCCAGCAGCTCGACAGGGGGTAAAAGTAATCAGCCCCAGCATTTT,TRBD1,TRBV4-1,16,TRBJ1-5,-
CAGSSGDRGHGYTF,TGTGCCGGCAGCTCGGGGGACAGGGGACATGGCTACACCTTC,TRBD1,TRBV7-2,14,TRBJ1-2,-
CASSPYSGRGDTQYF,TGTGCCAGCAGCCCTTACAGCGGGAGAGGGGATACGCAGTATTTT,TRBD2,TRBV7-3,15,TRBJ2-3,-
CATSRPPGQGFLNEQFF,TGTGCCACCAGCAGACCACCGGGACAGGGCTTTCTCAATGAGCAGTTCTTC,TRBD1,TRBV15,17,TRBJ2-1,few
CASSLRQGAEGNSPLHF,TGTGCCAGTAGTCTCCGACAGGGGGCCGAAGGGAATTCACCCCTCCACTTT,TRBD1,TRBV19,17,TRBJ1-6,-
CASSPRTSGGTSTDTQYF,TGCGCCAGCAGCCCAAGGACTAGCGGAGGGACTAGCACAGATACGCAGTATTTT,TRBD2,TRBV5-1,18,TRBJ2-3,-
CASSSWAGDNNYGYTF,TGTGCCAGCAGCTCCTGGGCGGGGGACAATAACTATGGCTACACCTTC,-,TRBV7-9,16,TRBJ1-2,-
CASSLGVAGPTDTQYF,TGTGCCAGCAGCTTGGGAGTAGCGGGGCCCACAGATACGCAGTATTTT,TRBD2,TRBV7-2,16,TRBJ2-3,-
CASSQGGLNYGYTF,TGTGCCAGCAGCCAAGGTGGACTGAACTATGGCTACACCTTC,-,TRBV14,14,TRBJ1-2,-
CASSSQDRQGKNYEQYF,TGTGCCAGCAGCTCCCAGGATCGACAGGGGAAAAACTACGAGCAGTACTTC,TRBD1,TRBV7-9,17,TRBJ2-7,-
CASSYTFRGNYGYTF,TGTGCCAGCAGTTACACCTTCAGGGGGAACTATGGCTACACCTTC,TRBD1,TRBV6-5,15,TRBJ1-2,-
CASSFRQWVTYEQYF,TGTGCCAGCAGCTTTAGACAGTGGGTAACCTACGAGCAGTACTTC,-,TRBV5-5,15,TRBJ2-7,-
CASSYSNYEQYF,TGTGCCAGCAGTTACTCCAACTACGAGCAGTACTTC,-,TRBV6-5,12,TRBJ2-7,-
CASSIQGSDNQPQHF,TGTGCCAGTAGTATCCAGGGTAGTGACAATCAGCCCCAGCATTTT,-,TRBV19,15,TRBJ1-5,few
CASSEPRVTDSTDTQYF,TGTGCCAGCAGTGAACCCCGGGTGACAGATAGCACAGATACGCAGTATTTT,-,TRBV2,17,TRBJ2-3,-
CASSLGHPNTEAFF,TGCGCCAGCAGCTTGGGACACCCGAACACTGAAGCTTTCTTT,-,TRBV5-1,14,TRBJ1-1,-
CATSGRSGEGTQYF,TGTGCCACCAGCGGGAGGTCAGGAGAAGGGACCCAGTACTTC,-,TRBV15,14,TRBJ2-5,-
CASSQQGGSYEQYF,TGTGCCAGCAGCCAACAGGGTGGGTCCTACGAGCAGTACTTC,-,TRBV16,14,TRBJ2-7,-
CASSLKLGGATDTQYF,TGCGCCAGCAGCTTAAAGCTCGGGGGAGCCACAGATACGCAGTATTTT,-,TRBV4-1,16,TRBJ2-3,-
CAWRGNRDRGLSGANVLTF,TGTGCCTGGAGGGGAAACCGGGACAGGGGGCTCTCTGGGGCCAACGTCCTGACTTTC,TRBD1,TRBV30,19,TRBJ2-6,-
CASRPGQLNEKLFF,TGTGCCAGCAGGCCGGGACAGTTGAATGAAAAACTGTTTTTT,TRBD1,TRBV7-8,14,TRBJ1-4,-
CASRSGGAENTGELFF,TGTGCCAGCAGGAGTGGGGGGGCCGAGAACACCGGGGAGCTGTTTTTT,-,TRBV28,16,TRBJ2-2,-
CASSLALEGSPLHF,TGTGCCAGCAGCTTGGCCCTGGAGGGGTCACCCCTCCACTTT,-,TRBV5-4,14,TRBJ1-6,-
CAWSTLVEEKLFF,TGTGCCTGGAGTACCTTGGTAGAAGAAAAACTGTTTTTT,-,TRBV30,13,TRBJ1-4,-
CAISLQGREAFF,TGTGCCATCAGCTTGCAGGGCCGTGAAGCTTTCTTT,-,TRBV10-3,12,TRBJ1-1,-
CASRMTGSSYEQYF,TGTGCCAGCAGAATGACAGGCAGCTCCTACGAGCAGTACTTC,-,TRBV6-5,14,TRBJ2-7,-
CASSSRDSVYEQYF,TGTGCCAGCAGCTCTCGGGACAGCGTCTACGAGCAGTACTTC,TRBD1,TRBV5-4,14,TRBJ2-7,-
CASRQRGDRNSPLHF,TGTGCCTCCCGTCAGAGGGGGGACAGGAATTCACCCCTCCACTTT,TRBD1,TRBV2,15,TRBJ1-6,-
CASSLRGTGELFF,TGTGCCAGCAGCTTAAGGGGCACCGGGGAGCTGTTTTTT,-,TRBV11-3,13,TRBJ2-2,-
CASSYREGNTEAFF,TGTGCCAGCAGTTACAGGGAGGGGAACACTGAAGCTTTCTTT,-,TRBV11-2,14,TRBJ1-1,few
CSVDSTDRGGNTIYF,TGCAGCGTTGACTCTACGGACAGGGGTGGAAACACCATATATTTT,TRBD1,TRBV29-1,15,TRBJ1-3,-
CASSFVGSGEETQYF,TGTGCCAGCAGCTTTGTCGGCTCGGGTGAGGAGACCCAGTACTTC,-,TRBV7-2,15,TRBJ2-5,-
CASSLTSGGAREQFF,TGTGCCAGCAGCTTAACTAGCGGGGGGGCTCGGGAGCAGTTCTTC,TRBD2,TRBV11-1,15,TRBJ2-1,once
CASSLANPGQGSAQHF,TGTGCCAGCAGCTTAGCAAATCCGGGACAGGGGTCGGCCCAGCATTTT,TRBD1,TRBV7-2,16,TRBJ1-5,-
CASSDLGAGYTF,TGTGCCAGCAGTGACCTTGGGGCGGGCTACACCTTC,-,TRBV7-9,12,TRBJ1-2,few
CASSFDRGPSDTQYF,TGTGCCAGCAGCTTTGACAGGGGGCCGTCAGATACGCAGTATTTT,TRBD1,TRBV5-4,15,TRBJ2-3,-
CASSVVGSSYEQYF,TGTGCCAGCAGCGTAGTCGGGAGCTCCTACGAGCAGTACTTC,-,TRBV9,14,TRBJ2-7,-
CASSLYGQGHSTDTQYF,TGCGCCAGCAGCTTATACGGACAGGGTCATAGCACAGATACGCAGTATTTT,TRBD1,TRBV5-1,17,TRBJ2-3,-
CASSRPTSGGAYSDEQFF,TGTGCCAGTAGTAGGCCGACTAGCGGGGGGGCCTATAGCGATGAGCAGTTCTTC,TRBD2,TRBV19,18,TRBJ2-1,-
CASSQGAGGAGSEQYF,TGTGCCAGCAGCCAAGGAGCGGGGGGCGCCGGCTCCGAGCAGTACTTC,TRBD2,TRBV4-2,16,TRBJ2-7,few
CASSGGLQETQYF,TGTGCCAGCAGCGGCGGCCTTCAAGAGACCCAGTACTTC,-,TRBV7-2,13,TRBJ2-5,-
CASSLGRDPIYNEQFF,TGTGCCAGCAGTCTAGGGCGGGACCCGATCTACAATGAGCAGTTCTTC,-,TRBV28,16,TRBJ2-1,-
CASRDGGSPLHF,TGTGCCAGCAGAGACGGGGGTTCACCCCTCCACTTT,-,TRBV25-1,12,TRBJ1-6,-
CASRLASSYEQYF,TGCGCCAGCAGATTAGCGTCCTCCTACGAGCAGTACTTC,-,TRBV5-1,13,TRBJ2-7,-
CASSQAGLAGHTGELFF,TGTGCCAGCAGCCAGGCGGGACTAGCGGGGCATACCGGGGAGCTGTTTTTT,TRBD2,TRBV4-2,17,TRBJ2-2,-
CASSLGLAGGSSYNEQFF,TGTGCCAGCAGCTTAGGACTAGCGGGGGGCTCCTCCTACAATGAGCAGTTCTTC,TRBD2,TRBV7-3,18,TRBJ2-1,-